The 3 T cell receptor beta chains presented below share a single source sample, sequenced in a study of identical twins. In TCRdb, the 5' RACE reads were re-called with MiXCR into one record per CDR3 protein. The profile shows 750,000 to 950,000 distinct CDR3 sequences, more than 9% of them singletons. This same sample was also taken into another study, of yellow fever vaccine responses in identical twins.

Sequenced input: PBMCs. The receptors shown here come from a woman aged 18-29 years in good health.

The V call is TRBV4-1, the J call TRBJ1-1; D unclear. CDR1 MGHRA and CDR2 YSYEKL come from the germline V gene. Trimming cost V 1 base and J 5 bases, with 11 bases left between them. The CDR3 extends over 14 amino acids. CDR3 nucleotides: TGCGCCAGCAGCCAAGGTGACTTTAGGACTGAAGCTTTCTTT. Amino acids: CASSQGDFRTEAFF.

This chain connects TRBV20-1 to TRBJ1-4; maybe TRBD1 (5 bases). Trimming removed 2 bases from V and 5 bases from J, with 12 bases in between. The CDR3 extends over 14 amino acids. Germline V lookup: CDR1 DFQATT, CDR2 SNEGSKA (reference sequence). CDR3 coding DNA: TGCAGTGCTAGACAATATGGGGGAAATGAAAAACTGTTTTTT. Protein sequence: CSARQYGGNEKLFF.

This clonotype was detected only a few times. The genes are TRBV4-1 and TRBJ1-1; 9 bases map to TRBD1. V shed 2 bases and J 5 bases; nucleotides not matched to a gene: 6. This CDR3 has 15 residues. Per germline, CDR1 MGHRA and CDR2 YSYEKL. For the CDR3, the DNA is TGCGCCAGCAGCCAATGGGACAGGGCGGTGACTGAAGCTTTCTTT. This encodes CASSQWDRAVTEAFF.